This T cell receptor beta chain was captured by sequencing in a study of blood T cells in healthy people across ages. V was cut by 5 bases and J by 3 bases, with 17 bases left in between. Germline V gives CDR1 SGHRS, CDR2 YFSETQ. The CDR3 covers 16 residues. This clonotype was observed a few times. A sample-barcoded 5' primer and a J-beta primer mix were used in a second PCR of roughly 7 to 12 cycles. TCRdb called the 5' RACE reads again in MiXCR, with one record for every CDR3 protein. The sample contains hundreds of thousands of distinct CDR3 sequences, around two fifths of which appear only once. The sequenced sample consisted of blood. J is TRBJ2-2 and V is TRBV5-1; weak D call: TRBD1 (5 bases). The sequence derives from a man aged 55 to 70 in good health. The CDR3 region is CASRALWQGDTGELFF. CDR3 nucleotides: TGCGCCAGCAGGGCTCTCTGGCAGGGTGACACCGGGGAGCTGTTTTTT.